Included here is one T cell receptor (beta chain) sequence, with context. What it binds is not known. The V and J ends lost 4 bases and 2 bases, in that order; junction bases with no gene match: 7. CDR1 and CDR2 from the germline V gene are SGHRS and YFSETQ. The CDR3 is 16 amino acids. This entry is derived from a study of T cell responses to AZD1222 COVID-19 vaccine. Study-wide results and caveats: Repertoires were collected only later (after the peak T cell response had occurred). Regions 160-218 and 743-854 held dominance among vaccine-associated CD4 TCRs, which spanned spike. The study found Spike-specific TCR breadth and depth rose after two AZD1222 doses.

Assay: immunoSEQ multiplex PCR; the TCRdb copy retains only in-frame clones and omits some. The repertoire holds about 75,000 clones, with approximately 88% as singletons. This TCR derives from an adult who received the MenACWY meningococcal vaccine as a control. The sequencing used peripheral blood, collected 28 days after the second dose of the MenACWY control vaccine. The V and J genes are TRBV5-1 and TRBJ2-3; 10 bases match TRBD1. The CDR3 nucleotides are TGCGCCAGCAGCCCGGGACAGGGGATTGACACAGATACGCAGTATTTT. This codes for CASSPGQGIDTDTQYF. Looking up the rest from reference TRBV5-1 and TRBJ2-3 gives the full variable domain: KAGVTQTPRYLIKTRGQQVTLSCSPISGHRSVSWYQQTPGQGLQFLFEYFSETQRNKGNFPGRFSGRQFSNSRSEMNVSTLELGDSALYLCASSPGQGIDTDTQYFGPGTRLTVL.